The clone carrying this T cell receptor (beta chain) was detected a few times. The sample comes from a study of blood T cell repertoires in COVID-19. Study-wide context: Samples of COVID-19 (acute and convalescent) were obtained from the United States, Italy and Spain. PBMCs, B-cell-depleted T cells, or T cells were the source of the cDNA or gDNA that made up the material.

The V gene end was trimmed by 4 bases and the J gene end by 5 bases; junction bases not matched to a gene: 3. There are 14 residues in the CDR3. Germline V CDR1 and CDR2: SNHLY, FYNNEI. Participants' reported clinical history set cohort assignment. Authors' processing steps: From reference gene primer amplification, estimates of nucleated cell counts were derived. The protocol was immunoSEQ multiplex PCR, while the TCRdb copy is restricted to in-frame clones and leaves out a portion. V and J calls plus clone size are reproduced from that table; the DNA served to infer D and trimming. The table has a few hundred thousand clones, around 88% seen once.

The sequenced sample consisted of PBMCs or T cells enriched from blood (not recorded which). This clonotype originated in a woman aged 50 to 60 with acute COVID-19. The gene calls are TRBV2 and TRBJ2-7; 12 bases fit TRBD1. This chain's CDR3 is CASSGDRGLDEQYF. The CDR3 nucleotides are TGTGCCAGCAGTGGGGACAGGGGGCTGGACGAGCAGTACTTC.